A single sample is the source of the 31 T cell receptor beta chains below, sequenced in a study of cytomegalovirus exposure and HLA in healthy donors. With 60 Vbeta and 13 Jbeta primers, the PCR was carried out. Sequencing was performed with immunoSEQ multiplex PCR; in TCRdb, only in-frame clones are kept and a portion is missing. This sample has 150,000 to 200,000 clones, with about three quarters found just once. The sequencing sample was made of PBMCs. The receptors stem from a woman aged 40 to 49 in good health and CMV-seronegative.

The chain joins TRBV6-4 to TRBJ1-2; D not certain. V lost 3 bases, J lost 9 bases, and 14 bases lay in between. CDR1 is MRHNA, CDR2 SNTAGT, per germline. The CDR3 length is 13 residues. CDR3 residues: CASSETPLTSYTF. DNA of the CDR3: TGTGCCAGCAGTGAAACCCCGCTGACTAGCTACACCTTC.

The chain uses TRBV19 and TRBJ1-4; no reliable D call. The CDR3 has 14 residues. Germline V gene data show CDR1 as LNHDA and CDR2 as SQIVND (reference sequence). V lost 6 bases and J 4 bases, leaving 12 bases between the germline ends. CDR3: CASSSDTLNEKLFF. The DNA of the CDR3 is TGTGCCAGTAGCTCCGACACCCTTAATGAAAAACTGTTTTTT.

V and J are TRBV27 and TRBJ1-6, with 11 positions matching TRBD1. V trimming: 6 bases; J trimming: 10 bases; junction bases outside the gene matches: 5. This CDR3 comprises 14 residues. CDR1 is MNHEY and CDR2 is SMNVEV in the germline V gene (reference sequence). CDR3 coding DNA: TGTGCCAGCAGGTGGACAGGGGGCAACTCACCCCTCCACTTT. It yields the protein CASRWTGGNSPLHF.

The gene calls are TRBV30 and TRBJ1-1, with D unclear. V lost 2 bases, J lost 6 bases, and 4 bases lay in between. This CDR3 region has 10 residues. Germline V gene lookup returns CDR1 GTSNPN and CDR2 SVGIG (reference sequence). DNA for the CDR3: TGTGCCTGGAGTCCGGCTGAAGCTTTCTTT. Its protein is CAWSPAEAFF. Together with reference TRBV30 and TRBJ1-1, the CDR3 gives the full variable domain: SQTIHQWPATLVQPVGSPLSLECTVEGTSNPNLYWYRQAAGRGLQLLFYSVGIGQISSEVPQNLSASRPQDRQFILSSKKLLLSDSGFYLCAWSPAEAFFGQGTRLTVV.

The J gene is TRBJ2-1, the V gene TRBV19, with 7 bases lining up with TRBD1. This CDR3 contains 17 residues. V shed 7 bases and J 1 base; nucleotides not matched to a gene: 13. The V gene's germline CDR1 is LNHDA and CDR2 SQIVND (reference sequence). DNA for the CDR3: TGTGCCAGTACCTCCCAAACAGGGGCTATATCCTACAATGAGCAGTTCTTC. It yields the protein CASTSQTGAISYNEQFF.

This clone was observed once. The chain combines TRBV18 with TRBJ1-1; 9 nucleotides line up with TRBD1. Germline loops: CDR1 KGHSH, CDR2 LQKENI. The CDR3 consists of 12 residues. Trimming cost V 4 bases and J 8 bases; bases outside gene matches: 2. CDR3 bases: TGTGCCAGCTCACGGGACAGGGAAGAAGCTTTCTTT. It yields the protein CASSRDREEAFF.

V is TRBV9 and J is TRBJ2-3; 7 nucleotides line up with TRBD2. CDR1 is SGDLS, CDR2 YYNGEE, per germline. Trimming cost V 3 bases and J 3 bases; bases outside gene matches: 4. The CDR3 runs to 14 residues. The CDR3 region is CASSARTSTDTQYF. In DNA form, the CDR3 reads TGTGCCAGCAGCGCTCGGACTAGTACAGATACGCAGTATTTT.

This clone turned up a few times. The J gene is TRBJ2-3, the V gene TRBV5-4; 10 nucleotides agree with TRBD2. From germline, CDR1 is SGHNT and CDR2 YYREEE (reference sequence). This CDR3 has 18 amino acids. V trimming: 1 base; J trimming: 3 bases; junction bases outside the gene matches: 11. CDR3 sequence (DNA): TGTGCCAGCAGCTTGAGGTTAGCGGGAGGCCGGGGGACAGATACGCAGTATTTT. Its translation is CASSLRLAGGRGTDTQYF.

The J gene is TRBJ2-3, the V gene TRBV7-3, with D possibly TRBD2 on 5 matching bases. Germline V lookup: CDR1 SGHTA, CDR2 FQGTGA. With 3 bases removed from V and 3 bases from J, the gap between germline ends came to 7 bases. The CDR3 covers 13 residues. CDR3 amino acids: CASSLTITDTQYF. The CDR3 nucleotides read TGTGCCAGCAGCTTGACTATTACAGATACGCAGTATTTT.

This chain joins TRBV30 and TRBJ2-6; possible D gene TRBD1, 5 bases. This CDR3 has 14 residues. Between the trimmed V and J ends, which lost 5 bases and 0 bases, there was a span of 8 bases. Looked up from germline, CDR1 is GTSNPN and CDR2 is SVGIG (reference sequence). The chain's CDR3 is CAWGQGSGANVLTF. The DNA of the CDR3 is TGTGCCTGGGGCCAGGGCTCTGGGGCCAACGTCCTGACTTTC. Based on the CDR3 plus reference TRBV30 and TRBJ2-6, the full variable domain is SQTIHQWPATLVQPVGSPLSLECTVEGTSNPNLYWYRQAAGRGLQLLFYSVGIGQISSEVPQNLSASRPQDRQFILSSKKLLLSDSGFYLCAWGQGSGANVLTFGAGSRLTVL.

The J gene is TRBJ1-4, the V gene TRBV6-1; TRBD1 agrees at 9 bases. The junction had 1 base not matched to a gene; V was cut back by 6 bases and J by 5 bases. This CDR3 is built from 13 residues. Germline V gives CDR1 MNHNS, CDR2 SASEGT. CDR3 coding DNA: TGTGCCAGCAGGGGACAGGGAAATGAAAAACTGTTTTTT. This translates into CASRGQGNEKLFF.

The genes are TRBV5-4 and TRBJ2-1; D might be TRBD2 (6 bases). The V end was cut by 2 bases, the J end by 7 bases, with 19 bases between. Per the germline V gene, CDR1 is SGHNT and CDR2 is YYREEE (reference sequence). This CDR3 contains 16 residues. This CDR3 reads CASSFTGLTTINEQFF. In DNA form, the CDR3 reads TGTGCCAGCAGCTTCACGGGACTCACCACTATTAATGAGCAGTTCTTC.

The V gene is TRBV5-1, the J gene TRBJ1-1, with D unclear. The CDR3 is made up of 13 amino acids. The germline V gene encodes CDR1 SGHRS and CDR2 YFSETQ. Trimming removed 7 bases from V and 1 base from J, with 11 bases in between. Written as DNA, the CDR3 is TGCGCCAGCCGCGATTCAGGGAACACTGAAGCTTTCTTT. This codes for CASRDSGNTEAFF.

The sample holds a few counts of this clone. The chain combines TRBV30 with TRBJ1-1; a possible D gene is TRBD1 (5 bases). Germline CDR1 and CDR2: GTSNPN and SVGIG (reference sequence). V was trimmed by 7 bases and J by 4 bases, leaving 19 bases between them. CDR3 length: 14 amino acids. CDR3 in amino acids: CASNPRGYGTEAFF. The DNA of the CDR3 is TGTGCCTCAAATCCCCGGGGGTATGGCACTGAAGCTTTCTTT.

This chain connects TRBV11-2 to TRBJ1-2; 11 bases line up with TRBD1. CDR1 is SGHAT and CDR2 is FQNNGV in the germline V gene. CDR3 length equals 15 residues. The ends lost 4 bases at V and 4 bases at J; junction bases unmatched: 5. The CDR3 spells CASSSGQGAGYGYTF. The CDR3 DNA sequence: TGTGCCAGCAGCTCCGGACAGGGGGCTGGCTATGGCTACACCTTC.

The rearrangement joins TRBV7-3 to TRBJ1-1; D is perhaps TRBD1 (5 bases). Germline V gene sequence: CDR1 SGHTA, CDR2 FQGTGA. The CDR3 sequence is 13 residues long. Trimming pared 5 bases from V and 5 bases from J, leaving 12 bases between. The CDR3 coding sequence is TGTGCCAGCAGCCTATCTGGGGGGACTGAAGCTTTCTTT. As protein: CASSLSGGTEAFF.

In its sample, this clone was seen a few times. The chain employs TRBV7-2 and TRBJ1-2; TRBD1 matches at 10 bases. CDR3 size: 16 residues. J was trimmed by 5 bases and V by 4 bases; bases with no gene match: 10. Per germline, CDR1 SGHTA and CDR2 FQGNSA. CDR3 sequence: CASSSQNRDRGYGYTF. CDR3 in DNA: TGTGCCAGCAGCTCCCAGAACCGGGACAGGGGATATGGCTACACCTTC.

The rearrangement links TRBV4-1 to TRBJ2-3, with D possibly TRBD1 on 5 matching bases. Trimming took off 2 bases at V and 2 bases at J, with 11 bases between the two ends. The CDR3 runs to 15 residues. The V gene's germline CDR1 is MGHRA and CDR2 YSYEKL. The CDR3 DNA sequence: TGCGCCAGCAGCCAACCAGGGTCGCTCACAGATACGCAGTATTTT. This sequence encodes CASSQPGSLTDTQYF.

The chain employs TRBV5-4 and TRBJ2-1; 10 nucleotides match TRBD2. CDR3 length: 15 residues. The trim removed 3 bases at V and 5 bases at J, leaving 5 bases unmatched. CDR1 is SGHNT, CDR2 YYREEE, per germline (reference sequence). DNA for the CDR3: TGTGCCAGCAGCTCGAAGCGGGAGGGTCACAATGAGCAGTTCTTC. Its translation: CASSSKREGHNEQFF. Filled out from reference TRBV5-4 and TRBJ2-1, the complete variable domain reads ETGVTQSPTHLIKTRGQQVTLRCSSQSGHNTVSWYQQALGQGPQFIFQYYREEENGRGNFPPRFSGLQFPNYSSELNVNALELDDSALYLCASSSKREGHNEQFFGPGTRLTVL.

This clone was seen a handful of times. The genes are TRBV5-1 and TRBJ2-7, with D maybe TRBD1 (6 bases). V was cut by 0 bases and J by 3 bases, with 10 bases left in between. The CDR3 is made up of 14 amino acids. Per germline, CDR1 SGHRS and CDR2 YFSETQ. The CDR3 loop is CASSLGGGRYEQYF. CDR3 bases: TGCGCCAGCAGCTTGGGTGGGGGCCGCTACGAGCAGTACTTC.

The chain is built from TRBV29-1 and TRBJ2-2; D is unclear. Germline loops: CDR1 SQVTM, CDR2 ANQGSEA. Trimming took 7 bases from V and 2 from J, leaving 11 bases between them. The CDR3 runs to 13 residues. As DNA, the CDR3 is TGCAGCGGCCGTTTGGGCAACACCGGGGAGCTGTTTTTT. Amino acids: CSGRLGNTGELFF.

The CDR3 coding sequence is TGTGCCAGCTCCCCGCTAGCGGGGGTCTACGAGCAGTACTTC. This codes for CASSPLAGVYEQYF. This chain links TRBV27 with TRBJ2-7; 10 nucleotides line up with TRBD2. Germline lookup yields CDR1 MNHEY and CDR2 SMNVEV (reference sequence). V dropped 8 bases and J dropped 3; count of bases not matched to a gene: 7. The CDR3 contains 14 residues.

This chain joins TRBV27 and TRBJ2-7, with 12 bases identical to TRBD2. From germline, CDR1 is MNHEY and CDR2 SMNVEV (reference sequence). CDR3 size: 17 residues. The V and J ends lost 0 bases and 6 bases, in that order; junction bases with no gene match: 9. The DNA for the CDR3 is TGTGCCAGCAGTTTATCGAGGAGACTAGCGGGAGTTAGCGAGCAGTACGTC. Translated: CASSLSRRLAGVSEQYV.

CDR3 residues: CASGRGQVAETQYF. In DNA, the CDR3 is TGTGCCAGTGGAAGGGGACAGGTAGCAGAGACCCAGTACTTC. The chain is built from TRBV19 and TRBJ2-5; 8 nucleotides align to TRBD1. This CDR3 contains 14 residues. Losses at the gene ends were 8 bases for V and 4 bases for J; bases not matched to a gene: 9. Germline V gene sequence: CDR1 LNHDA, CDR2 SQIVND (reference sequence).

The chain couples TRBV11-2 to TRBJ2-1; 9 bases match TRBD1. Germline CDR1 and CDR2: SGHAT and FQNNGV. The ends lost 5 bases at V and 4 bases at J; junction bases unmatched: 12. This CDR3 has 17 amino acids. The CDR3: CASSLILKQGAYNEQFF. In DNA, the CDR3 is TGTGCCAGCAGCCTTATTCTTAAACAGGGGGCATACAATGAGCAGTTCTTC.

This sequence joins TRBV7-8 and TRBJ2-5, with D possibly matching TRBD1 (5 bases). The end of the DNA fits TRBJ2-7 better, so the J call may be wrong. There are 15 residues in the CDR3. The germline V gene has CDR1 SGHVS and CDR2 FQNEAQ. For the CDR3, the DNA is TGTGCCAGCAGCATCATAAGACAGACCCCCTACGAGCAGTACTTC. Translation gives CASSIIRQTPYEQYF.

V and J are TRBV7-2 and TRBJ2-7; 9 bases match TRBD1. Germline V gives CDR1 SGHTA, CDR2 FQGNSA. CDR3 length: 14 amino acids. V lost 6 bases to trimming and J lost 4 bases; unmatched junction nucleotides: 7. CDR3 amino acids: CASSSGQGLYEQYF. The DNA for the CDR3 is TGTGCCAGCAGTTCGGGACAGGGATTGTACGAGCAGTACTTC.

This clone was detected only once. Germline and junction disagree at one end, which may indicate a read error. This sample also contains other DNA sequences that code for the same CDR3. The chain links TRBV11-3 to TRBJ1-2, with 10 positions matching TRBD1. Germline V gene lookup returns CDR1 SGHNT and CDR2 YENEEA. The CDR3 runs 12 residues. CDR3 amino acids: CASRDRGQGYTF. DNA for the CDR3: TGCGCCAGCAGAGACAGGGGGCAAGGCTACACCTTC.

V is TRBV6-5 and J is TRBJ2-2; D gene unclear. This CDR3 comprises 13 residues. Trimming took 7 bases from V and 1 from J, leaving 7 bases between them. Per germline, CDR1 MNHEY and CDR2 SVGAGI. CDR3 in amino acids: CASTRENTGELFF. CDR3 DNA: TGTGCCAGCACTAGAGAGAACACCGGGGAGCTGTTTTTT.

The chain employs TRBV14 and TRBJ1-1; D ambiguous. V gave up 1 base and J gave up 9 bases, with 9 bases separating them. CDR1 and CDR2 from the germline V gene are SGHDN and FVKESK. CDR3 length equals 12 residues. The CDR3 coding sequence is TGTGCCAGCAGCCAAGGACCCGGGAAAGCTTTCTTT. Its protein product is CASSQGPGKAFF.

This clone was seen more than once but under ten times. V is TRBV6-6 and J is TRBJ2-1, with TRBD1 as a possible D gene (5 bases). V lost 5 bases and J lost 4, with 9 bases in between. Germline values: CDR1 MNHNY, CDR2 SVGAGI (reference sequence). The CDR3 runs to 13 residues. CDR3 nucleotides: TGTGCCAGCAGTACGACAGAATACAATGAGCAGTTCTTC. The encoded protein is CASSTTEYNEQFF.